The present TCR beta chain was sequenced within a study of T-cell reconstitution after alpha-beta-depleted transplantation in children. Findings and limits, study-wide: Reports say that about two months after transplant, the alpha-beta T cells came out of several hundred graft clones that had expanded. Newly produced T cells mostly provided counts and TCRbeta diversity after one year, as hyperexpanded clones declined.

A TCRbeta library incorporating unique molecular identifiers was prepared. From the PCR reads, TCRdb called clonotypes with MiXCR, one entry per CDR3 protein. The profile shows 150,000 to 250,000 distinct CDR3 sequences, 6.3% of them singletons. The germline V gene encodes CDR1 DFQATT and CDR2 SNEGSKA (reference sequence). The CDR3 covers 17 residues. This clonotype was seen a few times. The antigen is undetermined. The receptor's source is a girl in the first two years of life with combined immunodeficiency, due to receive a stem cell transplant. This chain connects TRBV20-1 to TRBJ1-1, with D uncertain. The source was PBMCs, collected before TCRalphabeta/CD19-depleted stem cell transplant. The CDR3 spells CRPSGIIEVFQTAQAFF. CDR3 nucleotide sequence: TGCAGACCCTCGGGAATCATAGAAGTCTTTCAAACAGCTCAAGCTTTCTTT.